This T cell receptor beta chain was retrieved from a study of blood T cell repertoires in COVID-19. Overall study context: Material from acute and convalescent COVID-19 was sourced from the United States, Italy and Spain. T cells, B-cell-depleted T cells, or PBMCs supplied cDNA or gDNA.

The germline V gene encodes CDR1 MGHRA and CDR2 YSYEKL. The CDR3 is made up of 18 amino acids. V was clipped by 2 bases and J by 3 bases; unmatched bases: 12. In the source study's methods: For nucleated cells, counts were estimated from reference gene primer amplification. Profiling relied on immunoSEQ multiplex PCR, and the TCRdb table lists in-frame clones only, not all of them. V and J calls and clone size follow that table, whereas D and trimming were derived from the DNA. The sample records 100,000 to 110,000 clones, more than 75% being singletons. The TCR was taken from a human donor in a cohort sampled during active COVID-19. The chain recombines TRBV4-1 with TRBJ2-3, with 9 bases aligning to TRBD2. The material sequenced was peripheral blood. CDR3 sequence: CASSQSPGAGGVTDTQYF. The DNA for the CDR3 is TGCGCCAGCAGCCAAAGTCCGGGAGCGGGGGGAGTAACAGATACGCAGTATTTT.